The present T cell receptor (beta chain) was sequenced within a study of immune cell composition in non-small cell lung cancer. The protocol was immunoSEQ multiplex PCR, while the TCRdb copy is restricted to in-frame clones and leaves out a portion. In the table there are roughly 3,000 clones, around two thirds of which are singletons. Findings and caveats of the study: Lung squamous cell carcinoma tumours had significantly higher top 10 clone scores and productive clonality than lung adenocarcinoma. Squamous carcinomas (approximately 75%) more often had tumour-associated clones >0.5% than adenocarcinomas (roughly 35%). Overall clonality, unlike maximal tumour-associated clone frequency, did not predict TIL reactivity.

Genomic DNA came from frozen unsorted single-cell suspensions. Trimming stripped 3 bases from V and 7 bases from J, with 10 bases between. CDR3 size: 12 residues. CDR1 is SGDLS, CDR2 YYNGEE, per germline. This clone ranks as large. Its antigen is currently unknown. J is TRBJ1-2 and V is TRBV9; no firm D call. The receptor was derived from a human donor with non-small cell lung cancer. The sample taken for sequencing was lung tumor tissue. This CDR3 is CASSESDGGYTF. CDR3 DNA: TGTGCCAGCAGCGAAAGCGACGGTGGCTACACCTTC.